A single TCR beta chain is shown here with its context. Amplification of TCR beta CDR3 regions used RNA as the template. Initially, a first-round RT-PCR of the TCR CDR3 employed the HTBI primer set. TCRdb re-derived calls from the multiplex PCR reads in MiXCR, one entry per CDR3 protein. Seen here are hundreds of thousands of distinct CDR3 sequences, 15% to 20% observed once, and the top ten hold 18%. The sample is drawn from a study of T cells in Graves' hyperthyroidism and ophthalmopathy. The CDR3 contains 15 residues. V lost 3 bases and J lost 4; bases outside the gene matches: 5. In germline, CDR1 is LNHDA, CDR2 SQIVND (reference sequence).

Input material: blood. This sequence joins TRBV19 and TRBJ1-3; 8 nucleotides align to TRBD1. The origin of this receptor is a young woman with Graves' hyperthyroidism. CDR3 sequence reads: CASSMGRGRGNTIYF. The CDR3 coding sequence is TGTGCCAGTAGTATGGGCAGGGGGCGAGGAAACACCATATATTTT.